A selection of T cell receptor beta chains follows, all from one sample in a study of beta chain features in type 1 diabetes. The repertoire was sequenced with immunoSEQ multiplex PCR; TCRdb's copy has only in-frame clones and lacks some. This sample has about 320,000 clones; roughly 15% occur once, and the top ten carry more than 6.5%. Sample: central memory CD4+ T cells from blood. Source of these receptors: a man younger than 45 in good health. The CDR3 runs from the conserved cysteine through the conserved F or W. D genes are given only for firm matches. Size values are once, few and many counts, or a class for expanded clones, and some rows have none.

size: few; D: .; J: TRBJ1-1; V: TRBV30; CDR3: CAWISQVNTEAFF; DNA: TGTGCCTGGATCAGTCAGGTGAACACTGAAGCTTTCTTT
size: few; D: .; J: TRBJ1-6; V: TRBV14; CDR3: CASSALRGGGSYNSPLHF; DNA: TGTGCCAGCAGCGCATTGCGAGGGGGTGGCTCCTATAATTCACCCCTCCACTTT
size: .; D: TRBD2; J: TRBJ2-3; V: TRBV7-3; CDR3: CASSPSGIIDTQYF; DNA: TGTGCCAGCAGCCCTAGCGGTATTATCGATACGCAGTATTTT
size: .; D: TRBD1; J: TRBJ2-1; V: TRBV6-5; CDR3: CAISASGQANNEQFF; DNA: TGTGCCATCAGTGCTTCGGGACAGGCAAACAATGAGCAGTTCTTC
size: .; D: TRBD1; J: TRBJ2-7; V: TRBV15; CDR3: CATSRAGDRAEQYF; DNA: TGTGCCACCAGCAGAGCGGGGGACAGGGCAGAGCAGTACTTC
size: few; D: .; J: TRBJ2-1; V: TRBV7-3; CDR3: CASSLREGDKQFF; DNA: TGTGCCAGCAGCTTAAGAGAAGGGGACAAGCAGTTCTTC
size: .; D: TRBD1; J: TRBJ1-5; V: TRBV18; CDR3: CASSPRQGLNQPQHF; DNA: TGTGCCAGCTCACCCCGACAGGGCCTCAATCAGCCCCAGCATTTT
size: .; D: TRBD1; J: TRBJ1-2; V: TRBV6-1; CDR3: CASQTGDYGYTF; DNA: TGTGCCAGCCAGACAGGGGACTATGGCTACACCTTC
size: .; D: .; J: TRBJ1-1; V: TRBV29-1; CDR3: CSASKDGTEAFF; DNA: TGCAGCGCAAGCAAGGACGGCACTGAAGCTTTCTTT
size: .; D: .; J: TRBJ1-3; V: TRBV6-1; CDR3: CASSEGWDTRETIYF; DNA: TGTGCCAGCAGTGAGGGTTGGGACACCCGCGAGACCATATATTTT
size: many; D: .; J: TRBJ2-3; V: TRBV4-3; CDR3: CASSQANYNTDTQYF; DNA: TGCGCCAGCAGCCAAGCCAACTATAACACAGATACGCAGTATTTT
size: .; D: .; J: TRBJ1-2; V: TRBV2; CDR3: CASSEKGGYGYTF; DNA: TGTGCCAGCAGTGAAAAGGGCGGCTATGGCTACACCTTC
size: few; D: TRBD1; J: TRBJ1-2; V: TRBV11-3; CDR3: CASSDSSGWTGYGYTF; DNA: TGTGCCAGCAGCGATAGTAGCGGATGGACAGGGTATGGCTACACCTTC
size: .; D: .; J: TRBJ2-1; V: TRBV4-3; CDR3: CASSQNRNEQFF; DNA: TGCGCCAGCAGCCAGAATCGCAATGAGCAGTTCTTC
size: .; D: .; J: TRBJ2-3; V: TRBV7-9; CDR3: CASSLSWSTDTQYF; DNA: TGTGCCAGCAGCTTATCCTGGTCCACAGATACGCAGTATTTT
size: .; D: .; J: TRBJ1-2; V: TRBV27; CDR3: CASSSPPSGYTF; DNA: TGTGCCAGCAGTTCCCCTCCCTCTGGCTACACCTTC
size: few; D: .; J: TRBJ1-1; V: TRBV9; CDR3: CASSPGPVNTEAFF; DNA: TGTGCCAGCAGCCCGGGGCCCGTGAACACTGAAGCTTTCTTT
size: few; D: TRBD1; J: TRBJ2-7; V: TRBV7-8; CDR3: CASSLAGSGTGAYEQYF; DNA: TGTGCCAGCAGCTTAGCGGGATCCGGGACAGGGGCCTACGAGCAGTACTTC
size: .; D: .; J: TRBJ2-4; V: TRBV10-3; CDR3: CASSFGLANIQYF; DNA: TGTGCCAGCAGTTTTGGCCTAGCTAACATTCAGTACTTC
size: few; D: TRBD1; J: TRBJ1-1; V: TRBV6-5; CDR3: CASSSQGGGTTEAFF; DNA: TGTGCCAGCAGTTCCCAAGGGGGCGGAACCACTGAAGCTTTCTTT
size: many; D: .; J: TRBJ2-3; V: TRBV29-1; CDR3: CSVDAGAYTQYF; DNA: TGCAGCGTTGATGCCGGAGCTTATACGCAGTATTTT
size: many; D: TRBD1; J: TRBJ1-2; V: TRBV27; CDR3: CATQGQGRNGYTF; DNA: TGTGCCACACAGGGACAGGGGAGAAATGGCTACACCTTC
size: few; D: .; J: TRBJ1-5; V: TRBV7-2; CDR3: CASSSARRPRQPQHF; DNA: TGTGCCAGCAGCTCAGCGAGAAGGCCACGACAGCCCCAGCATTTT
size: few; D: TRBD1; J: TRBJ1-2; V: TRBV29-1; CDR3: CSVTGGDRAGYTF; DNA: TGCAGCGTGACAGGTGGGGACAGGGCTGGCTACACCTTC
size: .; D: TRBD1; J: TRBJ2-3; V: TRBV4-3; CDR3: CASSHLQGASIEADTQYF; DNA: TGCGCCAGCAGCCACTTACAGGGGGCTTCTATTGAGGCAGATACGCAGTATTTT
size: .; D: TRBD1; J: TRBJ1-6; V: TRBV9; CDR3: CASSVATGGISPLHF; DNA: TGTGCCAGCAGCGTAGCGACAGGGGGGATTTCACCCCTCCACTTT
size: .; D: .; J: TRBJ2-2; V: TRBV4-2; CDR3: CASSQDLDSGFAGELFF; DNA: TGTGCCAGCAGCCAAGATCTGGACTCTGGATTTGCCGGGGAGCTGTTTTTT
size: few; D: TRBD1; J: TRBJ1-6; V: TRBV6-5; CDR3: CASSSRQGNNSPLHF; DNA: TGTGCCAGCAGTTCACGACAGGGGAATAATTCACCCCTCCACTTT
size: few; D: TRBD1; J: TRBJ1-1; V: TRBV11-3; CDR3: CASSLGQGMNTEAFF; DNA: TGTGCCAGCAGCTTAGGACAGGGCATGAACACTGAAGCTTTCTTT
size: .; D: TRBD1; J: TRBJ1-6; V: TRBV6-5; CDR3: CASSSGGIKSPLHF; DNA: TGTGCCAGCAGCTCAGGGGGCATAAAATCACCCCTCCACTTT
size: many; D: .; J: TRBJ2-7; V: TRBV5-4; CDR3: CASRSDYEQYF; DNA: TGTGCCAGCAGGAGTGACTACGAGCAGTACTTC
size: .; D: .; J: TRBJ1-1; V: TRBV9; CDR3: CASSVVPESTEAFF; DNA: TGTGCCAGCAGCGTAGTCCCGGAGAGCACTGAAGCTTTCTTT
size: few; D: .; J: TRBJ2-3; V: TRBV5-6; CDR3: CASSFASSDTQYF; DNA: TGTGCCAGCAGCTTCGCAAGTTCGGATACGCAGTATTTT
size: few; D: TRBD1; J: TRBJ1-2; V: TRBV6-1; CDR3: CASSWDRGYGYTF; DNA: TGTGCCAGCAGTTGGGACAGGGGCTATGGCTACACCTTC
size: .; D: TRBD2; J: TRBJ2-2; V: TRBV10-2; CDR3: CASLTSPGELFF; DNA: TGCGCCAGCTTGACTAGCCCCGGGGAGCTGTTTTTT
size: few; D: TRBD2; J: TRBJ2-1; V: TRBV6-5; CDR3: CASKGAAGEANEQFF; DNA: TGTGCCAGCAAAGGGGCTGCGGGAGAGGCGAATGAGCAGTTCTTC
size: many; D: .; J: TRBJ1-1; V: TRBV19; CDR3: CASSTKTEAFF; DNA: TGTGCCAGTAGTACGAAGACTGAAGCTTTCTTT
size: many; D: TRBD1; J: TRBJ2-5; V: TRBV11-2; CDR3: CASSNRQGRQETQYF; DNA: TGTGCCAGCAGTAATCGACAGGGACGCCAAGAGACCCAGTACTTC
size: few; D: .; J: TRBJ1-3; V: TRBV20-1; CDR3: CSARHTIYF; DNA: TGCAGTGCTAGACACACCATATATTTT
size: .; D: .; J: TRBJ1-2; V: TRBV7-7; CDR3: CASSLVHRRTDGYTF; DNA: TGTGCTAGCAGCTTAGTCCACAGGAGGACAGATGGCTACACCTTC
size: few; D: .; J: TRBJ2-5; V: TRBV7-6; CDR3: CASSPGQETQYF; DNA: TGTGCCAGCAGCCCAGGACAAGAGACCCAGTACTTC
size: .; D: TRBD1; J: TRBJ2-2; V: TRBV4-2; CDR3: CASSRDGTENTGELFF; DNA: TGTGCCAGCAGCCGAGACGGGACAGAGAACACCGGGGAGCTGTTTTTT
size: .; D: .; J: TRBJ2-3; V: TRBV29-1; CDR3: CSVEPRWGREKSASTGTQYF; DNA: TGCAGCGTTGAACCCCGTTGGGGCAGGGAGAAATCAGCTAGCACAGGTACGCAGTATTTT
size: .; D: .; J: TRBJ1-2; V: TRBV6-5; CDR3: CASGGQNYGYTF; DNA: TGTGCCAGCGGGGGGCAGAACTATGGCTACACCTTC
size: few; D: TRBD1; J: TRBJ2-2; V: TRBV7-2; CDR3: CASSYTGVTGELFF; DNA: TGTGCCAGCAGCTATACAGGGGTTACCGGGGAGCTGTTTTTT
size: .; D: TRBD2; J: TRBJ2-3; V: TRBV9; CDR3: CASSDTSGRDTQYF; DNA: TGTGCCAGCAGCGACACTAGCGGGAGGGATACGCAGTATTTT
size: .; D: .; J: TRBJ2-5; V: TRBV10-1; CDR3: CASSPGPKGETQYF; DNA: TGCGCCAGCAGTCCTGGACCAAAAGGAGAGACCCAGTACTTC
size: .; D: .; J: TRBJ1-5; V: TRBV7-6; CDR3: CASSPGTETKYRYQPQHF; DNA: TGTGCCAGCAGCCCCGGGACTGAAACAAAATACAGGTATCAGCCCCAGCATTTT
size: .; D: TRBD1; J: TRBJ1-4; V: TRBV5-6; CDR3: CASSGRWTGGVEKLFF; DNA: TGTGCCAGCAGCGGACGATGGACAGGGGGCGTTGAAAAACTGTTTTTT
size: many; D: .; J: TRBJ2-3; V: TRBV18; CDR3: CASSPLAGELTDTQYF; DNA: TGTGCCAGCTCACCACTAGCAGGCGAGCTCACAGATACGCAGTATTTT
size: .; D: .; J: TRBJ2-1; V: TRBV5-4; CDR3: CASSPRGGHSYNEQFF; DNA: TGTGCCAGCAGCCCCAGGGGGGGGCACTCCTACAATGAGCAGTTCTTC
size: .; D: .; J: TRBJ1-2; V: TRBV5-6; CDR3: CASNLRDGYTF; DNA: TGTGCCAGCAACCTAAGAGATGGCTACACCTTC